The 31 T cell receptor beta chains below were found in one sample sequenced in a study of cytomegalovirus exposure and HLA in healthy donors. PCR used 60 Vbeta primers and 13 Jbeta primers. This table comes from immunoSEQ multiplex PCR, and its TCRdb copy is limited to in-frame clones, with some not included. This table holds some 200,000 clones, 80% to 90% found once. Sample: PBMCs. The receptors stem from a woman aged 18-29 years in good health and CMV-seronegative.

The rearrangement links TRBV7-6 to TRBJ2-7; D is possibly TRBD1 (6 bases). Deletions cut 6 bases from V and 3 bases from J, with 18 bases between. The CDR3 covers 15 residues. Germline CDR1 reads SGHVS; CDR2 reads FNYEAQ. CDR3 in amino acids: CASRPKPGQRYEQYF. CDR3 in DNA: TGTGCCAGCAGGCCGAAACCGGGACAACGCTACGAGCAGTACTTC.

The chain has TRBV25-1 and TRBJ2-5; 8 bases are a match to TRBD1. The end of the DNA aligns better with TRBJ2-7, so the J call may be wrong. Germline CDR1 reads MGHDK; CDR2 reads SYGVNS. The CDR3 length is 16 residues. CDR3 sequence reads: CASSEGDRSKSHEQYF. As DNA, the CDR3 is TGTGCCAGCAGTGAAGGGGACAGGAGCAAATCCCACGAGCAGTACTTC.

A single count supports this clone. The chain has TRBV5-4 and TRBJ2-5, with 8 bases fitting TRBD2. V dropped 3 bases and J dropped 5; count of bases not matched to a gene: 9. From germline, CDR1 is SGHNT and CDR2 YYREEE (reference sequence). The length of the CDR3 is 15 residues. The CDR3 DNA follows: TGTGCCAGCAGCTATAGCGGGGAGAGGGGGGAGACCCAGTACTTC. Translated, it gives CASSYSGERGETQYF.

The V call is TRBV10-3, the J call TRBJ2-4; TRBD1 might be the D (5 bases). CDR1 is ENHRY, CDR2 SYGVKD, per germline. This CDR3 is built from 17 residues. V dropped 3 bases and J dropped 1 base, with 16 bases sitting between them. CDR3 loop: CAISDPTKGVAKNIQYF. The CDR3 bases are TGTGCCATCAGTGATCCTACCAAAGGGGTGGCCAAAAACATTCAGTACTTC.

There are a few counts of this clone. V and J are TRBV7-6 and TRBJ1-6; D gene uncertain. Trimming took 1 base from V and 6 from J, leaving 10 bases between them. The CDR3 spans 15 residues. Germline CDR1 is SGHVS and CDR2 is FNYEAQ. CDR3 amino acids: CASSLGTRGNSPLHF. CDR3 nucleotides: TGTGCCAGCAGCTTAGGGACGCGGGGTAATTCACCCCTCCACTTT. The full variable domain, its missing parts supplied by reference TRBV7-6 and TRBJ1-6, is GAGVSQSPRYKVTKRGQDVALRCDPISGHVSLYWYRQALGQGPEFLTYFNYEAQQDKSGLPNDRFSAERPEGSISTLTIQRTEQRDSAMYRCASSLGTRGNSPLHFGNGTRLTVT.

The chain recombines TRBV6-5 with TRBJ2-7; the D gene is possibly TRBD1 (5 bases). CDR1 and CDR2 from the germline V gene are MNHEY and SVGAGI. The CDR3 has 13 residues. V was clipped by 2 bases and J by 7 bases, with 12 bases between them. In DNA, the CDR3 is TGTGCCAGCAGTTACGGGGCAGGGTCGGAGCAGTACTTC. It codes for CASSYGAGSEQYF.

The chain uses TRBV7-2 and TRBJ2-5; 8 nucleotides align to TRBD2. V lost 5 bases, J lost 5 bases, and 7 bases stayed unmatched. The CDR3 length is 14 residues. The germline V gene encodes CDR1 SGHTA and CDR2 FQGNSA. The CDR3 reads CASSIGGATETQYF. The CDR3, as DNA: TGTGCCAGCAGCATCGGGGGGGCCACGGAGACCCAGTACTTC.

The chain combines TRBV10-3 with TRBJ2-2, with 7 bases aligning to TRBD2. This CDR3 is built from 16 residues. Germline V lookup: CDR1 ENHRY, CDR2 SYGVKD. V shed 3 bases and J 7 bases; nucleotides not matched to a gene: 11. CDR3 bases: TGTGCCATCAGTGAAGGGCGGGAGAGAGAGAACGGGGAGCTGTTTTTT. Encoded protein: CAISEGRERENGELFF.

The V call is TRBV10-3, the J call TRBJ1-5; D unclear. CDR1 ENHRY and CDR2 SYGVKD come from the germline V gene. The CDR3 length is 14 residues. Trimming removed 5 bases at V and 1 base at J, with 9 bases between. The CDR3 DNA is TGTGCCATCAGTCCAGATTGGAGCAATCAGCCCCAGCATTTT. Protein product: CAISPDWSNQPQHF.

The genes are TRBV5-4 and TRBJ2-5; maybe TRBD1 (7 bases). Trimming stripped 0 bases from V and 4 bases from J, with 10 bases between. The CDR3 has 14 amino acids. The germline gives CDR1 SGHNT, CDR2 YYREEE (reference sequence). CDR3 DNA: TGTGCCAGCAGCTTGGGGGGGGACAGAGAGACCCAGTACTTC. Its translation is CASSLGGDRETQYF.

The chain links TRBV7-6 to TRBJ1-5; D possibly corresponds to TRBD1 (6 bases). This CDR3 is built from 17 residues. V lost 5 bases and J 5 bases, leaving 22 bases between the germline ends. Germline CDR1 and CDR2: SGHVS and FNYEAQ. The CDR3 region is CASSNPPGQKRDQPQHF. CDR3 sequence (DNA): TGTGCCAGCAGCAACCCTCCCGGACAGAAAAGGGATCAGCCCCAGCATTTT. The full variable domain, completed using reference TRBV7-6 and TRBJ1-5, is GAGVSQSPRYKVTKRGQDVALRCDPISGHVSLYWYRQALGQGPEFLTYFNYEAQQDKSGLPNDRFSAERPEGSISTLTIQRTEQRDSAMYRCASSNPPGQKRDQPQHFGDGTRLSIL.

The chain couples TRBV19 to TRBJ2-4; possibly TRBD2 for D (5 bases). The germline gives CDR1 LNHDA, CDR2 SQIVND (reference sequence). Trimming took 7 bases from V and 0 from J, leaving 13 bases between them. CDR3 length: 15 residues. This chain's CDR3 is CASTPFGEAKNIQYF. CDR3 nucleotides: TGTGCCAGTACGCCTTTCGGGGAAGCCAAAAACATTCAGTACTTC. Full variable domain (remainder filled in from reference TRBV19 and TRBJ2-4): DGGITQSPKYLFRKEGQNVTLSCEQNLNHDAMYWYRQDPGQGLRLIYYSQIVNDFQKGDIAEGYSVSREKKESFPLTVTSAQKNPTAFYLCASTPFGEAKNIQYFGAGTRLSVL.

The rearrangement uses TRBV2 and TRBJ2-1; 10 positions match TRBD1. J lost 2 bases, V lost 9 bases, and 1 base had no gene match. This CDR3 is 13 amino acids long. In germline, CDR1 is SNHLY, CDR2 FYNNEI. The CDR3 coding sequence is TGTGCCAGTGGACAGGGGGCCTACAATGAGCAGTTCTTC. Translated, it gives CASGQGAYNEQFF.

The chain carries TRBV4-2 and TRBJ2-5; 10 nucleotides match TRBD2. V shed 0 bases, J shed 0 bases, and the junction held 1 base outside the gene matches. This CDR3 comprises 16 residues. Germline assignment: CDR1 LGHNA and CDR2 YNFKEQ. Here the CDR3 reads CASSQDSGGNQETQYF. CDR3 DNA sequence: TGTGCCAGCAGCCAAGATAGCGGGGGGAACCAAGAGACCCAGTACTTC.

The V and J genes are TRBV5-6 and TRBJ2-3, with 9 bases aligning to TRBD1. Trimming took 4 bases from V and 5 from J; bases not matched to a gene: 5. Germline V gives CDR1 SGHDT, CDR2 YYEEEE. CDR3 length equals 14 residues. CDR3 in amino acids: CASSADRGGDTQYF. Written as DNA, the CDR3 is TGTGCCAGCAGCGCGGACAGGGGTGGAGATACGCAGTATTTT.

The rearrangement links TRBV7-2 to TRBJ1-2; 12 nucleotides match TRBD1. The J segment lost 8 bases and the V segment lost 2 bases, leaving 9 bases of the junction unmatched. The CDR3 loop spans 16 amino acids. Germline V CDR1 and CDR2: SGHTA, FQGNSA. The CDR3 is CASSLIRGQGARGYTF. CDR3 sequence (DNA): TGTGCCAGCAGCTTAATAAGGGGACAGGGGGCGCGAGGCTACACCTTC.

The gene calls are TRBV29-1 and TRBJ2-2; possibly TRBD1 for D (5 bases). Deletions cut 3 bases from V and 0 bases from J, with 5 bases between. CDR1 is SQVTM and CDR2 is ANQGSEA in the germline V gene. The CDR3 runs 13 residues. The chain's CDR3 is CSVEDTNTGELFF. In DNA form, the CDR3 reads TGCAGCGTTGAGGACACGAACACCGGGGAGCTGTTTTTT.

CDR3 region: CASSPPGQGYEQYF. The DNA of the CDR3 is TGTGCCAGCAGCCCACCGGGACAGGGGTACGAGCAGTACTTC. The chain has TRBV13 and TRBJ2-5, with 10 bases lining up with TRBD1. The DNA end is a closer match to TRBJ2-7, so the J assignment may be wrong. The germline gives CDR1 PRHDT, CDR2 FYEKMQ (reference sequence). The CDR3 runs to 14 residues.

The V call is TRBV7-9, the J call TRBJ2-3; no definite D call. CDR3 length equals 14 residues. Germline-derived CDR1 and CDR2 are SEHNR and FQNEAQ (reference sequence). Trimming left V 1 base short and J 0 bases short, with 5 bases between. The CDR3 spells CASSLVTSTDTQYF. For the CDR3, the DNA is TGTGCCAGCAGCTTAGTAACTAGCACAGATACGCAGTATTTT.

V gene TRBV11-3 combines with J gene TRBJ2-5; D unresolved. CDR1 is SGHNT and CDR2 is YENEEA in the germline V gene. V was cut by 5 bases and J by 4 bases, with 5 bases left in between. The CDR3 loop spans 11 amino acids. DNA of the CDR3: TGTGCCAGCAGCCGTTCAGAGACCCAGTACTTC. Translated: CASSRSETQYF.

The chain combines TRBV18 with TRBJ1-1; D gene unclear. The CDR3 is made up of 15 amino acids. Germline V CDR1 and CDR2: KGHSH, LQKENI. With 3 bases removed from V and 1 base from J, the gap between germline ends came to 12 bases. This chain's CDR3 is CASSPPGHSNTEAFF. DNA of the CDR3: TGTGCCAGCTCACCGCCTGGGCATTCGAACACTGAAGCTTTCTTT.

This clone showed up just a few times. V and J are TRBV5-6 and TRBJ1-6; unclear D gene. V gave up 2 bases and J gave up 8 bases, with 5 bases separating them. The CDR3 runs 12 residues. Germline CDR1 reads SGHDT; CDR2 reads YYEEEE. CDR3 DNA: TGTGCCAGCAGCTTCAGGTATTCACCCCTCCACTTT. Translated: CASSFRYSPLHF.

This sequence joins TRBV7-3 and TRBJ2-7, with 8 bases identical to TRBD2. V shed 0 bases and J 7 bases; nucleotides not matched to a gene: 5. The CDR3 spans 14 residues. Germline V CDR1 and CDR2: SGHTA, FQGTGA. In DNA form, the CDR3 reads TGTGCCAGCAGCTTAACCGGGAGGGCCGGGGAGCAGTACTTC. Protein product: CASSLTGRAGEQYF.

The chain recombines TRBV4-3 with TRBJ2-2; tentative D call: TRBD2 (6 bases). The CDR3 extends over 16 amino acids. V was shortened by 1 base and J by 1 base, with 10 bases between the two germline ends. Germline V gene data show CDR1 as LGHNA and CDR2 as YSLEER. This CDR3 reads CASSQVADQNTGELFF. Here the CDR3 DNA reads TGCGCCAGCAGCCAAGTAGCGGATCAGAACACCGGGGAGCTGTTTTTT.

This clone has more than one count but fewer than ten. At one end, the junction sequence differs from germline, possibly due to a read error. The chain links TRBV10-3 to TRBJ2-1, with D tentatively TRBD2 (6 bases). Looked up from germline, CDR1 is ENHRY and CDR2 is SYGVKD. The CDR3 has 16 amino acids. The CDR3 region is CAISESRRALWNEQFF. In nucleotides, the CDR3 is TGTGCCATCAGCGAGTCTCGGAGGGCCTTATGGAATGAGCAGTTCTTC.

The gene calls are TRBV6-1 and TRBJ2-7, with TRBD1 matching 8 bases. The CDR3 extends over 14 amino acids. V shed 4 bases and J 1 base; nucleotides not matched to a gene: 3. Germline assignment: CDR1 MNHNS and CDR2 SASEGT. In DNA form, the CDR3 reads TGTGCCAGCAGTGCTAGACAGGGGTCCTACGAGCAGTACTTC. It translates to CASSARQGSYEQYF.

CDR3 in DNA: TGTGCCAGCAGTGTGAGGTTGGCGGGGGCGGGGGAGCAGTACTTC. Translating it yields CASSVRLAGAGEQYF. The V and J genes are TRBV2 and TRBJ2-7; weak D call: TRBD2 (7 bases). This CDR3 is 15 amino acids long. The germline V and J ends were trimmed by 4 bases and 7 bases, with 20 bases remaining between them. Looked up from germline, CDR1 is SNHLY and CDR2 is FYNNEI.

The chain carries TRBV5-4 and TRBJ1-2; TRBD1 matches 9 bases. This CDR3 spans 15 amino acids. Germline V gene data show CDR1 as SGHNT and CDR2 as YYREEE (reference sequence). V dropped 4 bases and J dropped 2; count of bases not matched to a gene: 6. CDR3 in amino acids: CASSPGQGLNYGYTF. In DNA form, the CDR3 reads TGTGCCAGCAGCCCGGGACAGGGCCTCAACTATGGCTACACCTTC.

J is TRBJ2-3 and V is TRBV29-1, with TRBD2 matching over 8 bases. CDR3 length equals 13 residues. J gave up 6 bases and V 2 bases, and 4 bases lay outside the gene matches. The germline gives CDR1 SQVTM, CDR2 ANQGSEA. In DNA, the CDR3 is TGCAGCGTTGAACCCCCGGGAGGGGATACGCAGTATTTT. Translated, it gives CSVEPPGGDTQYF.

The chain has TRBV20-1 and TRBJ2-5, with unresolved D. The ends were cut back, 6 bases at V and 5 bases at J, with 10 bases in the middle. CDR3 length: 11 residues. Germline-derived CDR1 and CDR2 are DFQATT and SNEGSKA (reference sequence). CDR3 residues: CSAPRRETQYF. CDR3 in DNA: TGCAGTGCCCCCCGCAGGGAGACCCAGTACTTC.

This clone was detected once. The chain recombines TRBV6-5 with TRBJ2-7; 9 bases align to TRBD2. CDR1 is MNHEY, CDR2 SVGAGI, per germline. CDR3 length: 15 residues. With V trimmed by 0 bases and J by 2 bases, 2 bases remained unmatched. CDR3 bases: TGTGCCAGCAGTTACTCAGGACTAGCGACCTACGAGCAGTACTTC. Translation gives CASSYSGLATYEQYF.